This entry lists 29 T cell receptor beta chains sequenced from one sample in a study of CXCR3-negative and CXCR3-positive naive CD8 T cells. These receptors lack a known antigen. 5' RACE that incorporated UMI labels was used to prepare the TRB cDNA libraries. Reanalyzing the 5' RACE reads, TCRdb keeps one entry per CDR3 protein, without DNA. The listing contains 150,000 or so distinct CDR3 sequences. The study's findings and limits: When CXCR3-positive naive cells were set against CXCR3-negative naive cells, the former had more hydrophobic TRB CDR3s.

The sequenced sample was naive CXCR3+ CD8+ T cells from blood. The subset here: CD45RO-CCR7+CD27+CD95- naive CD8+ T cells expressing CXCR3 (TNR3+). Receptors originate from a human donor in good health. Some clones in this sample may be carry-over from other donors' samples.

The V call is TRBV11-2, the J call TRBJ2-1; without DNA, the TCRdb call of TRBD2 cannot be checked. This CDR3 has 17 residues. In germline, CDR1 is SGHAT, CDR2 FQNNGV. The CDR3 loop is CASSFHGLAGASGEQFF.

V is TRBV4-1 and J is TRBJ1-5; the TRBD1 assignment by TCRdb is unverifiable without DNA. This CDR3 has 14 amino acids. The germline V gene has CDR1 MGHRA and CDR2 YSYEKL. This CDR3 is CASSQWDSNQPQHF.

V is TRBV19 and J is TRBJ2-1. The CDR3 covers 12 residues. Germline V CDR1 and CDR2: LNHDA, SQIVND (reference sequence). The CDR3: CASSIGGNEQFF.

CDR3 amino acids: CASSFRVASYNEQFF. This rearrangement joins TRBV7-2 to TRBJ2-1. The CDR3 runs to 15 residues. From germline, CDR1 is SGHTA and CDR2 FQGNSA.

The rearrangement joins TRBV5-5 to TRBJ1-1; TCRdb outputs TRBD1, but without DNA this stays unchecked. Germline V gene sequence: CDR1 SGHKS, CDR2 YYEKEE (reference sequence). The CDR3 has 15 amino acids. The CDR3 spells CASSLETGGRTEAFF.

The V call is TRBV10-3, the J call TRBJ2-5. The germline V gene encodes CDR1 ENHRY and CDR2 SYGVKD. The CDR3 length is 14 residues. The CDR3 loop is CAISAAGEGETQYF.

The J gene is TRBJ1-2, the V gene TRBV21-1; the D call from TCRdb, TRBD1, cannot be confirmed without DNA. TRBV21-1 corresponds to a pseudogene. The CDR3 spans 18 residues. The CDR3 spells CASSQPGLTGGTDGGYTF.

The chain has TRBV7-3 and TRBJ2-5; TCRdb's D gene call, TRBD1, goes unchecked for lack of DNA. CDR3 length: 15 amino acids. Germline CDR1 SGHTA, CDR2 FQGTGA. CDR3 loop: CASSSEGAGQETQYF. Full variable domain (outside the CDR3, taken from reference TRBV7-3 and TRBJ2-5): GAGVSQTPSNKVTEKGKYVELRCDPISGHTALYWYRQSLGQGPEFLIYFQGTGAADDSGLPNDRFFAVRPEGSVSTLKIQRTERGDSAVYLCASSSEGAGQETQYFGPGTRLLVL.

The CDR3 here is CASSNSTGIYGYTF. The V and J genes are TRBV9 and TRBJ1-2; TCRdb's D call of TRBD1 is untestable without DNA. Germline lookup yields CDR1 SGDLS and CDR2 YYNGEE. This CDR3 is 14 amino acids long. Filled out from reference TRBV9 and TRBJ1-2, the complete variable domain reads DSGVTQTPKHLITATGQRVTLRCSPRSGDLSVYWYQQSLDQGLQFLIQYYNGEERAKGNILERFSAQQFPDLHSELNLSSLELGDSALYFCASSNSTGIYGYTFGSGTRLTVV.

The chain has TRBV29-1 and TRBJ1-1. Germline CDR1 reads SQVTM; CDR2 reads ANQGSEA. CDR3 size: 12 residues. The CDR3 loop reads CSVEGRNTEAFF.

The V call is TRBV4-1, the J call TRBJ1-1. The CDR3 consists of 12 residues. From germline, CDR1 is MGHRA and CDR2 YSYEKL. CDR3 amino acids: CASSQPGRFTFF.

This sequence joins TRBV12-3 or TRBV12-4 and TRBJ2-5; checking the TCRdb D call of TRBD2 is not possible without DNA. This CDR3 has 15 amino acids. CDR3: CASSSSGVAGETQYF.

V gene TRBV6-4 combines with J gene TRBJ2-3; checking the TCRdb D call of TRBD2 is not possible without DNA. The CDR3 sequence is 13 residues long. The V gene's germline CDR1 is MRHNA and CDR2 SNTAGT. The CDR3 region is CASSASGRDTQYF.

The chain joins TRBV4-3 to TRBJ2-1; the TRBD2 assignment by TCRdb is unverifiable without DNA. Germline V gene sequence: CDR1 LGHNA, CDR2 YSLEER. The CDR3 consists of 16 residues. CDR3 sequence reads: CASSQGGGVDYNEQFF.

This chain uses TRBV6-5 with TRBJ1-2; TCRdb outputs TRBD1, but without DNA this stays unchecked. The CDR3 has 16 amino acids. In germline, CDR1 is MNHEY, CDR2 SVGAGI. This CDR3 is CASSYWTGLANYGYTF.

The chain uses TRBV20-1 and TRBJ2-7; the TRBD1 assignment by TCRdb is unverifiable without DNA. Per germline, CDR1 DFQATT and CDR2 SNEGSKA (reference sequence). The CDR3 is 15 residues long. The chain's CDR3 is CSARPPGREVHEQYF.

The J gene is TRBJ2-2, the V gene TRBV29-1; with no DNA, the TCRdb D assignment of TRBD2 cannot be verified. Per the germline V gene, CDR1 is SQVTM and CDR2 is ANQGSEA. CDR3 length: 15 residues. CDR3 protein: CSVIRTSGLSGELFF.

The chain employs TRBV3-1 and TRBJ1-1; the TRBD1 assignment by TCRdb is unverifiable without DNA. Germline CDR1 reads LGHDT; CDR2 reads YNNKEL (reference sequence). The CDR3 extends over 19 amino acids. The CDR3 sequence: CASSSQVGRGFRRGTEAFF.

The chain links TRBV20-1 to TRBJ2-7. The CDR3 length is 14 residues. Germline values: CDR1 DFQATT, CDR2 SNEGSKA (reference sequence). Here the CDR3 reads CSAREAGSSYEQYF.

The rearrangement uses TRBV5-1 and TRBJ2-7; TCRdb's D call of TRBD1 is untestable without DNA. CDR1 SGHRS and CDR2 YFSETQ come from the germline V gene. The CDR3 runs to 12 residues. CDR3: CASSFDRVEQYF.

The chain has TRBV12-3 or TRBV12-4 and TRBJ1-4. CDR3 length: 15 residues. CDR3 residues: CASNQEGARSEKLFF.

This chain links TRBV9 with TRBJ2-1; the D gene TCRdb calls, TRBD1, cannot be checked with no DNA. The CDR3 length is 12 residues. CDR1 is SGDLS, CDR2 YYNGEE, per germline. The CDR3: CASSGGQNEQFF.

V is TRBV27 and J is TRBJ2-7; TCRdb lists TRBD1, though no DNA is available to test this call. Germline assignment: CDR1 MNHEY and CDR2 SMNVEV (reference sequence). The CDR3 is 14 amino acids. Here the CDR3 reads CASSLFYRDYEQYF.

The chain has TRBV28 and TRBJ2-7; TCRdb selects TRBD1, and the lack of DNA leaves this call unchecked. This CDR3 spans 13 amino acids. Germline CDR1 reads MDHEN; CDR2 reads SYDVKM. This chain's CDR3 is CASSPRQGPEQYF.

The V and J genes are TRBV29-1 and TRBJ1-1; TCRdb selects TRBD1, and the lack of DNA leaves this call unchecked. The CDR3 totals 18 residues. Germline V gene data show CDR1 as SQVTM and CDR2 as ANQGSEA. Here the CDR3 reads CSVEDSTGVGYRDTEAFF.

The CDR3 spells CASSLLRGRQETQYF. The V call is TRBV11-3, the J call TRBJ2-5; TCRdb calls TRBD1, which cannot be checked without DNA. Germline loops: CDR1 SGHNT, CDR2 YENEEA. CDR3 length equals 15 residues.

The V call is TRBV12-3 or TRBV12-4, the J call TRBJ1-3. The CDR3 runs to 14 residues. CDR3 amino acids: CASSFRGSGNTIYF.

This sequence joins TRBV28 and TRBJ1-5; the D call of TRBD1 rests on TCRdb alone, since no DNA is present to check it. CDR1 is MDHEN and CDR2 is SYDVKM in the germline V gene. The CDR3 contains 18 residues. This CDR3 reads CASSPRDRGHYSNQPQHF.

The chain is built from TRBV25-1 and TRBJ2-2; lacking DNA, the TRBD1 call made by TCRdb goes unchecked. The length of the CDR3 is 14 residues. CDR1 and CDR2 (germline): MGHDK, SYGVNS. Here the CDR3 reads CASKAGGVTGELFF. The full variable domain, with the rest looked up from reference TRBV25-1 and TRBJ2-2, is EADIYQTPRYLVIGTGKKITLECSQTMGHDKMYWYQQDPGMELHLIHYSYGVNSTEKGDLSSESTVSRIRTEHFPLTLESARPSHTSQYLCASKAGGVTGELFFGEGSRLTVL.